The 16 T cell receptor beta chains presented below share a single source sample, sequenced in a study of control samples from healthy donors and cancer patients. Sequenced by immunoSEQ multiplex PCR; TCRdb stores in-frame clones only, minus some. The data hold 100,000 to 150,000 clones, with approximately 84% observed a single time. The source material was blood. The receptors shown here come from a young man in good health.

J is TRBJ2-7 and V is TRBV27; 9 nucleotides align to TRBD1. The length of the CDR3 is 13 residues. With 9 bases clipped from V and 0 bases from J, the junction kept 3 bases outside the gene matches. The V gene's germline CDR1 is MNHEY and CDR2 SMNVEV (reference sequence). CDR3 nucleotide sequence: TGTGCCAGTAAGGGACAGGGCTCCTACGAGCAGTACTTC. It specifies CASKGQGSYEQYF.

This rearrangement joins TRBV7-9 to TRBJ1-2; possibly TRBD1 for D (5 bases). The ends were cut back, 1 base at V and 8 bases at J, with 14 bases in the middle. From germline, CDR1 is SEHNR and CDR2 FQNEAQ (reference sequence). The CDR3 covers 14 residues. CDR3 region: CASSLDSEGSGYTF. The CDR3 region has the DNA TGTGCCAGCAGCTTAGACAGCGAGGGGTCAGGCTACACCTTC.

The chain uses TRBV7-2 and TRBJ1-5; D perhaps matches TRBD1 (6 bases). The CDR3 runs to 16 residues. CDR1 SGHTA and CDR2 FQGNSA come from the germline V gene. V lost 1 base and J lost 1, with 11 bases in between. CDR3 protein: CASSLVGTPSNQPQHF. The CDR3 coding sequence is TGTGCCAGCAGCTTAGTAGGGACACCCAGCAATCAGCCCCAGCATTTT.

In this sample, this clone turned up once. The chain's CDR3 is CASSDRRGNTEAFF. In nucleotides, the CDR3 is TGCGCCAGCAGTGATAGGAGGGGGAACACTGAAGCTTTCTTT. The chain employs TRBV10-2 and TRBJ1-1; tentative D call: TRBD1 (5 bases). V gave up 3 bases and J gave up 1 base, with 9 bases separating them. Per the germline V gene, CDR1 is WSHSY and CDR2 is SAAADI. CDR3 length: 14 residues.

V and J are TRBV19 and TRBJ1-6, with D perhaps TRBD1 (5 bases). CDR1 and CDR2 from the germline V gene are LNHDA and SQIVND (reference sequence). CDR3 length: 19 amino acids. V was shortened by 4 bases and J by 7 bases, with 26 bases between the two germline ends. The chain's CDR3 is CASSNPRDLMRSDNSPLHF. The CDR3 DNA follows: TGTGCCAGTAGTAACCCTCGGGACTTAATGAGATCCGACAATTCACCCCTCCACTTT.

The rearrangement uses TRBV6-1 and TRBJ2-4; tentative D call: TRBD1 (6 bases). This CDR3 has 16 amino acids. V was trimmed by 4 bases and J by 0 bases, leaving 13 bases between them. CDR1 MNHNS and CDR2 SASEGT come from the germline V gene. The CDR3 DNA reads as TGTGCCAGCAGTGCCTATGGACAGCAAGCCAAAAACATTCAGTACTTC. Translated, it gives CASSAYGQQAKNIQYF.

The V and J genes are TRBV9 and TRBJ1-1, with D perhaps matching TRBD1 (5 bases). Per germline, CDR1 SGDLS and CDR2 YYNGEE. The ends were cut back, 3 bases at V and 1 base at J, with 13 bases in the middle. This CDR3 has 15 amino acids. The CDR3 DNA reads TGTGCCAGCAGCGCCCGGGGAGGGGCGAACACTGAAGCTTTCTTT. This codes for CASSARGGANTEAFF.

The chain has TRBV7-3 and TRBJ1-1; unclear D gene. Per germline, CDR1 SGHTA and CDR2 FQGTGA. V was cut by 6 bases and J by 7 bases, with 12 bases left in between. This CDR3 region has 12 residues. CDR3 loop: CASREGSGEAFF. Here the CDR3 DNA reads TGTGCCAGCAGGGAGGGATCGGGTGAAGCTTTCTTT. Together with reference TRBV7-3 and TRBJ1-1, the CDR3 gives the full variable domain: GAGVSQTPSNKVTEKGKYVELRCDPISGHTALYWYRQSLGQGPEFLIYFQGTGAADDSGLPNDRFFAVRPEGSVSTLKIQRTERGDSAVYLCASREGSGEAFFGQGTRLTVV.

This chain joins TRBV7-8 and TRBJ2-4; TRBD2 agrees at 8 bases. The V gene end was trimmed by 1 base and the J gene end by 1 base; junction bases not matched to a gene: 9. Per the germline V gene, CDR1 is SGHVS and CDR2 is FQNEAQ. The CDR3 covers 18 residues. The CDR3 sequence: CASSLVVIPSGAKNIQYF. CDR3 nucleotide sequence: TGTGCCAGCAGCTTAGTAGTAATCCCTAGCGGGGCCAAAAACATTCAGTACTTC. Full variable domain (remainder filled in from reference TRBV7-8 and TRBJ2-4): GAGVSQSPRYKVAKRGQDVALRCDPISGHVSLFWYQQALGQGPEFLTYFQNEAQLDKSGLPSDRFFAERPEGSVSTLKIQRTQQEDSAVYLCASSLVVIPSGAKNIQYFGAGTRLSVL.

The chain uses TRBV7-2 and TRBJ2-5; no definite D call. The V end was cut by 0 bases, the J end by 5 bases, with 19 bases between. The CDR3 loop spans 17 amino acids. In germline, CDR1 is SGHTA, CDR2 FQGNSA. This CDR3 is CASSLATWRTTDETQYF. As DNA, the CDR3 is TGTGCCAGCAGCTTAGCAACGTGGCGCACTACGGACGAGACCCAGTACTTC. Full variable domain (outside the CDR3, taken from reference TRBV7-2 and TRBJ2-5): GAGVSQSPSNKVTEKGKDVELRCDPISGHTALYWYRQSLGQGLEFLIYFQGNSAPDKSGLPSDRFSAERTGGSVSTLTIQRTQQEDSAVYLCASSLATWRTTDETQYFGPGTRLLVL.

The rearrangement uses TRBV4-1 and TRBJ2-7; 10 bases align to TRBD2. Per the germline V gene, CDR1 is MGHRA and CDR2 is YSYEKL. The trim removed 1 base at V and 1 base at J, leaving 4 bases unmatched. The CDR3 length is 16 residues. The CDR3 here is CASSQAGLAISYEQYF. The CDR3 DNA reads TGCGCCAGCAGCCAAGCGGGACTAGCGATTTCCTACGAGCAGTACTTC.

As to this clone: In the same sample, other DNA sequences code for this CDR3. The chain employs TRBV5-1 and TRBJ2-5; possibly TRBD1 for D (5 bases). The CDR3 contains 15 residues. V was pared by 0 bases and J by 1 base, with 10 bases between. Germline V gene data show CDR1 as SGHRS and CDR2 as YFSETQ. This chain's CDR3 is CASSLAGQGQETQYF. The CDR3 bases are TGCGCCAGCAGCTTGGCCGGCCAGGGCCAAGAGACCCAGTACTTC.

In its sample, this clone was seen a few times. The CDR3 DNA is TGTGCCAGCAGCTTAGCCACCGCGGGGACTGAAGCTTTCTTT. Translated, it gives CASSLATAGTEAFF. This chain connects TRBV7-9 to TRBJ1-1; D remains ambiguous. This CDR3 contains 14 residues. CDR1 SEHNR and CDR2 FQNEAQ come from the germline V gene (reference sequence). V was trimmed by 0 bases and J by 5 bases, leaving 10 bases between them.

The genes are TRBV30 and TRBJ2-7; 8 nucleotides match TRBD2. The trim removed 3 bases at V and 3 bases at J, leaving 10 bases unmatched. The CDR3 consists of 15 residues. Germline loops: CDR1 GTSNPN, CDR2 SVGIG (reference sequence). The CDR3 DNA reads TGTGCCTGGAGGGGTACTAGCGGAAATTTCTACGAGCAGTACTTC. Its protein is CAWRGTSGNFYEQYF.

The CDR3 loop reads CASSPPDSGGGKLFF. CDR3 DNA sequence: TGTGCCAGCTCACCACCGGACAGTGGGGGGGGAAAACTGTTTTTT. V is TRBV18 and J is TRBJ1-4, with a weak D call TRBD1 (6 bases). The germline gives CDR1 KGHSH, CDR2 LQKENI. The length of the CDR3 is 15 residues. V lost 0 bases and J 10 bases, leaving 15 bases between the germline ends.

CDR3 nucleotide sequence: TGTGCCAGCAGCGCTGGACGGCCAGCTTTCAATGAGCAGTTCTTC. Its translation: CASSAGRPAFNEQFF. The chain uses TRBV27 and TRBJ2-1; D uncertain. Trimming removed 6 bases at V and 6 bases at J, with 18 bases between. Germline V CDR1 and CDR2: MNHEY, SMNVEV (reference sequence). The CDR3 has 15 amino acids.